These 17 T cell receptor beta chains share one sample of origin, sequenced in a study of OX40 agonist ivuxolimab in advanced cancers. Sequencing was performed with immunoSEQ multiplex PCR; in TCRdb, only in-frame clones are kept and a portion is missing. The sample holds 85,000 to 100,000 clones, 75% to 90% seen once. This sample comprised CD4+ or CD8+ T cells sorted from blood, obtained in a trial of the OX40 agonist ivuxolimab. The receptors derive from an adult with an advanced solid tumor such as melanoma, head and neck, liver or kidney cancer.

CDR3 bases: TGTGCCAGCAGCCTTGCCACGAACACTGAAGCTTTCTTT. It codes for CASSLATNTEAFF. V is TRBV7-2 and J is TRBJ1-1; no firm D call. CDR3 length equals 13 residues. V was trimmed by 5 bases and J by 1 base, leaving 8 bases between them. Germline V CDR1 and CDR2: SGHTA, FQGNSA.

The J gene is TRBJ2-3, the V gene TRBV7-6; 14 positions match TRBD2. Trimming at V came to 3 bases and at J to 6 bases, leaving 2 bases not matched to a gene. The length of the CDR3 is 15 residues. Germline V CDR1 and CDR2: SGHVS, FNYEAQ. The DNA for the CDR3 is TGTGCCAGCAGCTTTTGGACTAGCGGGAGGGATACGCAGTATTTT. This sequence encodes CASSFWTSGRDTQYF. The full variable domain, completed using reference TRBV7-6 and TRBJ2-3, is GAGVSQSPRYKVTKRGQDVALRCDPISGHVSLYWYRQALGQGPEFLTYFNYEAQQDKSGLPNDRFSAERPEGSISTLTIQRTEQRDSAMYRCASSFWTSGRDTQYFGPGTRLTVL.

This sequence joins TRBV20-1 and TRBJ2-7; TRBD2 agrees at 7 bases. Trimming cost V 6 bases and J 7 bases; bases outside gene matches: 6. Looked up from germline, CDR1 is DFQATT and CDR2 is SNEGSKA (reference sequence). This CDR3 is 11 amino acids long. CDR3 coding DNA: TGCAGTGCCCTACTAGCGCAGGAGCAGTACTTC. Encoded protein: CSALLAQEQYF.

The V gene is TRBV6-5, the J gene TRBJ1-1; 7 nucleotides align to TRBD1. Germline V gene data show CDR1 as MNHEY and CDR2 as SVGAGI. V gave up 2 bases and J gave up 10 bases; unmatched junction bases: 7. The CDR3 sequence is 13 residues long. This CDR3 reads CASSYGQGVSAFF. CDR3 sequence (DNA): TGTGCCAGCAGTTACGGCCAGGGGGTTTCAGCTTTCTTT.

The rearrangement joins TRBV10-3 to TRBJ2-6, with a weak D call TRBD1 (6 bases). The V and J ends lost 2 bases and 0 bases respectively, with 11 bases between them. Germline V gene sequence: CDR1 ENHRY, CDR2 SYGVKD. The CDR3 covers 17 residues. As DNA, the CDR3 is TGTGCCATCAGTGAGGGACAGAGCCGCTCTGGGGCCAACGTCCTGACTTTC. This encodes CAISEGQSRSGANVLTF.

The V and J genes are TRBV4-2 and TRBJ1-2; TRBD1 is a possible D gene (5 bases). The V end lost 1 base, the J end lost 3 bases, and 12 bases lay between the germline ends. CDR1 and CDR2 from the germline V gene are LGHNA and YNFKEQ. The CDR3 has 15 residues. The CDR3 region is CASSQVPRADYGYTF. Written as DNA, the CDR3 is TGTGCCAGCAGCCAAGTGCCCAGGGCGGACTATGGCTACACCTTC.

The rearrangement links TRBV6-7 to TRBJ2-5; 9 bases are shared with TRBD2. TRBV6-7 is marked as an open reading frame, function uncertain. This CDR3 region has 15 residues. J was trimmed by 4 bases and V by 4 bases; bases with no gene match: 7. The CDR3 DNA reads TGTGCCAGCAGTTCGCGGACTAGCGATGGAGAGACCCAGTACTTC. Its translation: CASSSRTSDGETQYF.

The chain joins TRBV6-4 to TRBJ2-7, with D perhaps matching TRBD1 or TRBD2 (5 bases each). The length of the CDR3 is 13 residues. CDR1 and CDR2 (germline): MRHNA, SNTAGT. Trimming took off 10 bases at V and 5 bases at J, with 18 bases between the two ends. The CDR3 loop is CANRDGERNEQYV. In DNA form, the CDR3 reads TGTGCCAACCGGGACGGGGAGAGGAACGAGCAGTACGTC.

This chain's CDR3 is CASSFLARETQYF. The CDR3 DNA is TGTGCCAGCAGTTTTCTTGCACGGGAGACCCAGTACTTC. V usage is TRBV27 and J usage is TRBJ2-5; D gene unclear. The V end was cut by 3 bases, the J end by 5 bases, with 10 bases between. Germline CDR1 and CDR2: MNHEY and SMNVEV (reference sequence). CDR3 length: 13 residues.

The chain combines TRBV2 with TRBJ1-2; D is unclear. V lost 5 bases and J lost 4, with 8 bases in between. This CDR3 comprises 12 residues. Germline CDR1 SNHLY, CDR2 FYNNEI. The CDR3 DNA reads as TGTGCCAGCAGTCGTCAATCCTATGGCTACACCTTC. Translating it yields CASSRQSYGYTF.

This chain links TRBV11-2 with TRBJ2-7; 9 bases match TRBD2. V shed 6 bases and J 0 bases; nucleotides not matched to a gene: 12. This CDR3 spans 17 amino acids. Germline assignment: CDR1 SGHAT and CDR2 FQNNGV. In DNA form, the CDR3 reads TGTGCCAGCAGAGCAAGGCCGGGACTAGCAAACTCCTACGAGCAGTACTTC. As protein: CASRARPGLANSYEQYF. Supplemented by reference TRBV11-2 and TRBJ2-7, the full variable domain reads EAGVAQSPRYKIIEKRQSVAFWCNPISGHATLYWYQQILGQGPKLLIQFQNNGVVDDSQLPKDRFSAERLKGVDSTLKIQPAKLEDSAVYLCASRARPGLANSYEQYFGPGTRLTVT.

The V and J genes are TRBV19 and TRBJ1-5, with TRBD1 matching 7 bases. The V and J ends lost 4 bases and 6 bases, in that order; junction bases with no gene match: 3. This CDR3 has 13 residues. Germline CDR1 is LNHDA and CDR2 is SQIVND (reference sequence). CDR3 DNA sequence: TGTGCCAGTAGTAAGGACAGGATTCAGCCCCAGCATTTT. Protein: CASSKDRIQPQHF.

This clone was counted a single time. The chain is built from TRBV28 and TRBJ2-7; 8 bases fit TRBD2. The V and J ends lost 3 bases and 2 bases, in that order; junction bases with no gene match: 9. From germline, CDR1 is MDHEN and CDR2 SYDVKM. This CDR3 comprises 16 residues. CDR3 nucleotides: TGTGCCAGCAGTTTTCCCCTCAGCGGGAGTACCTACGAGCAGTACTTC. Amino acids: CASSFPLSGSTYEQYF.

V usage is TRBV29-1 and J usage is TRBJ2-1; D call uncertain. V lost 4 bases and J lost 6, with 7 bases in between. Germline loops: CDR1 SQVTM, CDR2 ANQGSEA. There are 11 residues in the CDR3. CDR3 nucleotides: TGCAGCGTTGTTGCATTCAATGAGCAGTTCTTC. It translates to CSVVAFNEQFF.

The CDR3 nucleotides are TGTGCCAGCAGCGTAGCAGGGGTACAAGCCTCCTACAATGAGCAGTTCTTC. This codes for CASSVAGVQASYNEQFF. The gene calls are TRBV9 and TRBJ2-1, with D possibly matching TRBD1 (6 bases). V was cut by 0 bases and J by 0 bases, with 13 bases left in between. CDR3 length: 17 residues. The germline gives CDR1 SGDLS, CDR2 YYNGEE.

V gene TRBV5-1 combines with J gene TRBJ1-3; weak D call: TRBD1 (6 bases). Germline V gives CDR1 SGHRS, CDR2 YFSETQ. The CDR3 has 14 residues. Trimming pared 4 bases from V and 3 bases from J, leaving 11 bases between. The CDR3 is CASSLGGRGNTIYF. CDR3 sequence (DNA): TGCGCCAGCAGCCTCGGGGGCCGTGGAAACACCATATATTTT.

CDR3 loop: CASSQRHSPGHNEQFF. CDR3 in DNA: TGCGCCAGCAGCCAGAGACACTCCCCTGGCCACAATGAGCAGTTCTTC. The rearrangement links TRBV4-3 to TRBJ2-1; D remains unclear. Germline-derived CDR1 and CDR2 are LGHNA and YSLEER. This CDR3 spans 16 amino acids. V was clipped by 3 bases and J by 5 bases, with 17 bases between them.